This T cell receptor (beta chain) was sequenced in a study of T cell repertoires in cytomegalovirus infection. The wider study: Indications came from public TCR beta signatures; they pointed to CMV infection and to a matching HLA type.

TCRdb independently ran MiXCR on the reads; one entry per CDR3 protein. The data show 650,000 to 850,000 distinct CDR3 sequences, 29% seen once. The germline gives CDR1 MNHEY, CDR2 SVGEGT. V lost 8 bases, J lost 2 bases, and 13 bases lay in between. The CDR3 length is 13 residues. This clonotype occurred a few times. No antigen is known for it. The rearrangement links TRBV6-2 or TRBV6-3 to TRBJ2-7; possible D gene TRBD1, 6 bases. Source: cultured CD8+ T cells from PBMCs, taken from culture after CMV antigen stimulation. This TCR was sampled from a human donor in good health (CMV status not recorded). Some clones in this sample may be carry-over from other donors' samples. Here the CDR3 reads CASSYRDPYEQYV. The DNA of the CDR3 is TGTGCCAGCTCCTACAGGGATCCCTACGAGCAGTACGTC.